These 7 T cell receptor beta chains originate from one sample sequenced in a study of neurological immune-mediated disorders. Using its own MiXCR run on the 5' RACE reads, TCRdb lists one record per CDR3 protein. The sample includes around 30,000 distinct CDR3 sequences, around 12% of them seen just once. Sequencing used PBMCs. Every receptor here comes from a man in his fifties or sixties in good health.

By share, this clonotype counts as medium-sized (0.01 to 0.1%). V and J are TRBV4-1 and TRBJ1-2; D may be TRBD1 (6 bases). This CDR3 is 15 amino acids long. Germline CDR1 is MGHRA and CDR2 is YSYEKL. The germline V and J ends were trimmed by 1 base and 3 bases, with 12 bases remaining between them. Here the CDR3 reads CASSQAGVDDYGYTF. The CDR3 nucleotides are TGCGCCAGCAGCCAAGCAGGGGTAGATGACTATGGCTACACCTTC.

V is TRBV5-1 and J is TRBJ2-7; D uncertain. The V and J ends lost 0 bases and 0 bases respectively, with 10 bases between them. The CDR3 has 15 amino acids. Per the germline V gene, CDR1 is SGHRS and CDR2 is YFSETQ. The CDR3, as DNA: TGCGCCAGCAGCTTGGGGGAAAAGAGCTCCTACGAGCAGTACTTC. Its protein is CASSLGEKSSYEQYF.

This clonotype was recorded many times. The rearrangement uses TRBV3-1 and TRBJ2-7, with D unclear. V was shortened by 0 bases and J by 5 bases, with 20 bases between the two germline ends. CDR1 and CDR2 (germline): LGHDT, YNNKEL (reference sequence). The CDR3 covers 17 residues. CDR3 nucleotides: TGTGCCAGCAGCCAAGATCTTTGGGCAGACGGGTCGGACGAGCAGTACTTC. Protein sequence: CASSQDLWADGSDEQYF.

This clonotype has ten or more counts. The rearrangement uses TRBV10-3 and TRBJ2-7, with a possible D match to TRBD1 (6 bases). The CDR3 runs 15 residues. The V end was cut by 3 bases, the J end by 4 bases, with 16 bases between. Germline V gene lookup returns CDR1 ENHRY and CDR2 SYGVKD. The chain's CDR3 is CAISDGQGWMYEQYF. As DNA, the CDR3 is TGTGCCATCAGTGACGGTCAGGGGTGGATGTACGAGCAGTACTTC.

This clonotype showed up many times. The chain has TRBV7-2 and TRBJ2-7, with D unclear. Per germline, CDR1 SGHTA and CDR2 FQGNSA. The CDR3 contains 14 residues. The V gene lost 2 bases and the J gene lost 8 bases, with 16 bases spanning the gap. CDR3 coding DNA: TGTGCCAGCAGCTTATATTCCGATAATGTACAGCAGTACTTC. Protein: CASSLYSDNVQQYF.

This clonotype appeared many times. CDR3 sequence (DNA): TGTGCCACCATTCAGGACAGGACACAAGAGACCCAGTACTTC. It codes for CATIQDRTQETQYF. This chain uses TRBV10-3 with TRBJ2-5; 7 nucleotides match TRBD1. With V trimmed by 10 bases and J by 2 bases, 10 bases remained unmatched. The germline V gene has CDR1 ENHRY and CDR2 SYGVKD. The CDR3 is 14 residues long.

This clonotype is deemed medium-sized. V and J are TRBV29-1 and TRBJ1-1, with D unresolved. V was trimmed by 7 bases and J by 0 bases, leaving 12 bases between them. Germline V gives CDR1 SQVTM, CDR2 ANQGSEA. This CDR3 has 13 amino acids. In DNA, the CDR3 is TGCAGCGGTCTCACAGATTTGAACACTGAAGCTTTCTTT. This encodes CSGLTDLNTEAFF.